This is a list of T cell receptor beta chains from one sample in a study of vaccination and CD4 T cells after COVID-19. One entry per CDR3 protein, called by TCRdb with MiXCR from the PCR reads. The table shows about 5,700 distinct CDR3 sequences, with 25% to 30% occurring only once. Antigen specificity for these receptors is unknown. The sample comprised CD4+ T cells from blood, cultured in vitro. Receptors originate from a human donor in good health. Both conserved end residues are part of each CDR3. Fields, in order: clone size, J gene, V gene, D gene, CDR3 DNA, CDR3 protein. The D gene is left open where the match is weak. Clone sizes are given selectively: once, few, many, or a class where the clone is expanded.

>NA|TRBJ1-5|TRBV5-8|TRBD1
TGTGCCAGCAGCCTACAGGGGAGCAATCAGCCCCAGCATTTT
CASSLQGSNQPQHF
>few|TRBJ1-2|TRBV25-1|TRBD1
TGTGCCAGCAGTGCTAGACAGGGATGGAACTATGGCTACACCTTC
CASSARQGWNYGYTF
>few|TRBJ2-7|TRBV10-3|TRBD1
TGTGCCATCAAAACGACAGGGGATATACTGGACGAGCAGTACTTC
CAIKTTGDILDEQYF
>few|TRBJ1-6|TRBV12-3/TRBV12-4|TRBD1
TGTGCCAGCAGGCAAGGACAGGGAGGGAATTCACCCCTCCACTTT
CASRQGQGGNSPLHF
>few|TRBJ1-6|TRBV25-1|TRBD1
TGTGCCAGCAGACTGGGACAGGGACATTCACCCCTCCACTTT
CASRLGQGHSPLHF
>few|TRBJ1-2|TRBV5-1|TRBD1
TGCGCCAGCAGCTTGGGGACAGGGGCCCAGGGCTACACCTTC
CASSLGTGAQGYTF
>NA|TRBJ1-2|TRBV4-2|NA
TGTGCCAGCAGCCAAGAGTGGGGAGGGCCGGAGGGCTACACCTTC
CASSQEWGGPEGYTF
>NA|TRBJ1-1|TRBV7-2|NA
TGTGCCAGCAGCTTGGAGGAGGGATCTCAAGCTTTCTTT
CASSLEEGSQAFF
>NA|TRBJ1-3|TRBV28|TRBD1
TGTGCCAGCAGTTTTTCCAGGGGGGCAGACACCATATATTTT
CASSFSRGADTIYF
>NA|TRBJ2-7|TRBV18|NA
TGTGCCAGCTCACCACTTAGCTACGAGCAGTACTTC
CASSPLSYEQYF
>medium-sized|TRBJ1-2|TRBV10-3|NA
TGTGCCATCAGTGAAAGGCAGGGCGTGGGGGGCTACACCTTC
CAISERQGVGGYTF
>NA|TRBJ1-5|TRBV6-5|TRBD1
TGTGCCAGCAGTTACCCGGGACTCACGGTTGGACAGGGAATGCAGCCCCAGCATTTT
CASSYPGLTVGQGMQPQHF
>NA|TRBJ1-2|TRBV18|NA
TGTGCCAGCTCAGCGTCGATCGAGGAGGGCTACACCTTC
CASSASIEEGYTF
>few|TRBJ1-5|TRBV10-2|NA
TGCGCCAGCAGTGAATTGGGTAATCAGCCCCAGCATTTT
CASSELGNQPQHF
>few|TRBJ2-1|TRBV27|NA
TGTGCCAGCACCCCCCAGGGATTCAATGAGCAGTTCTTC
CASTPQGFNEQFF
>few|TRBJ2-1|TRBV6-4|TRBD1
TGTGCCAGCTCCGGCGGGGACAGGGAAACCAATGAGCAGTTCTTC
CASSGGDRETNEQFF
>NA|TRBJ1-2|TRBV18|NA
TGTGCCAGCTCACCTACCGGGACCGACAGTGGCTACACCTTC
CASSPTGTDSGYTF
>NA|TRBJ2-1|TRBV5-1|TRBD2
TGCGCCAGCTCCCGTCCTGCGGGGGGTTACAATGAGCAGTTCTTC
CASSRPAGGYNEQFF
>NA|TRBJ1-5|TRBV19|NA
TGTGCCAGTAGTATATGGACCGGAGAAGGAAATCAGCCCCAGCATTTT
CASSIWTGEGNQPQHF
>NA|TRBJ1-1|TRBV5-5|NA
TGTGCCAGCAGCTTGAGAGTAACTGAAGCTTTCTTT
CASSLRVTEAFF
>medium-sized|TRBJ2-5|TRBV7-2|NA
TGTGCCAGCAGCCCCCCAGGCAGAGAGACCCAGTACTTC
CASSPPGRETQYF
>NA|TRBJ1-1|TRBV18|TRBD1
TGTGCCAGCTCACTAGGACAGGGAAACACTGAAGCTTTCTTT
CASSLGQGNTEAFF
>medium-sized|TRBJ1-6|TRBV20-1|NA
TGCAGTGCTAGAGAGGGGGTGGGGAATTCACCCCTCCACTTT
CSAREGVGNSPLHF